Shown below are 19 T cell receptor beta chains from a single sample sequenced in a study of PD-L1 blockade in urothelial cancer. Regarding time point: peripheral blood 6 weeks after treatment start. Method: immunoSEQ multiplex PCR; TCRdb's copy keeps in-frame clones and lacks some. The sample lists roughly 120,000 clones, 85% to 95% occurring once. The material sequenced was PBMCs, taken around atezolizumab (anti-PD-L1) treatment. The receptors originated from a man between 60 and 70 years old with urothelial cancer.

The V call is TRBV7-9, the J call TRBJ2-7; 9 nucleotides align to TRBD1. The CDR3 loop spans 14 amino acids. V shed 5 bases, J shed 4 bases, and the junction held 6 bases outside the gene matches. The germline gives CDR1 SEHNR, CDR2 FQNEAQ (reference sequence). The CDR3 reads CASSPRTGVYEQYF. For the CDR3, the DNA is TGTGCCAGCAGCCCAAGGACAGGGGTTTACGAGCAGTACTTC.

The chain carries TRBV5-6 and TRBJ1-1; D is uncertain. Looked up from germline, CDR1 is SGHDT and CDR2 is YYEEEE. This CDR3 is built from 12 residues. V was cut by 4 bases and J by 2 bases, with 6 bases left in between. The CDR3 nucleotides read TGTGCCAGCAGCACTCTTAACACTGAAGCTTTCTTT. It is translated as CASSTLNTEAFF.

The chain has TRBV29-1 and TRBJ1-2; a weak D match, TRBD1 (6 bases). The CDR3 covers 12 residues. Germline values: CDR1 SQVTM, CDR2 ANQGSEA. The germline V and J ends were trimmed by 5 bases and 1 base, with 8 bases remaining between them. CDR3 coding DNA: TGCAGCGTTATGGACAGTAACTATGGCTACACCTTC. Translated, it gives CSVMDSNYGYTF.

The chain couples TRBV14 to TRBJ1-4; TRBD1 matches at 7 bases. The length of the CDR3 is 14 residues. Germline V gene data show CDR1 as SGHDN and CDR2 as FVKESK. The V and J ends lost 1 base and 8 bases, in that order; junction bases with no gene match: 4. This CDR3 is CASSQGQGPEKLFF. CDR3 nucleotide sequence: TGTGCCAGCAGCCAAGGACAGGGACCCGAAAAACTGTTTTTT.

The chain uses TRBV4-1 and TRBJ2-7; a possible D gene is TRBD1 (5 bases). Germline V gene data show CDR1 as MGHRA and CDR2 as YSYEKL. The CDR3 spans 13 residues. The V end was cut by 6 bases, the J end by 0 bases, with 9 bases between. This chain's CDR3 is CASRGERSYEQYF. CDR3 DNA sequence: TGCGCCAGCAGAGGGGAACGCTCCTACGAGCAGTACTTC.

J is TRBJ2-1 and V is TRBV7-9, with 10 bases fitting TRBD1. V lost 10 bases and J lost 4; bases outside the gene matches: 22. The CDR3 length is 19 residues. Germline loops: CDR1 SEHNR, CDR2 FQNEAQ (reference sequence). The CDR3 sequence: CANLASGTGVPSTYNEQFF. In DNA form, the CDR3 reads TGTGCCAACCTGGCCTCCGGGACAGGGGTCCCCTCGACTTACAATGAGCAGTTCTTC.

This sequence joins TRBV19 and TRBJ2-7; 7 bases align to TRBD1. Unmatched junction bases numbered 2, after V lost 0 bases and J lost 3 bases. The CDR3 is 14 amino acids. Per germline, CDR1 LNHDA and CDR2 SQIVND (reference sequence). The CDR3, as DNA: TGTGCCAGTAGTATAGACGGACAGGACTACGAGCAGTACTTC. Translation: CASSIDGQDYEQYF.

The chain couples TRBV7-2 to TRBJ2-3, with TRBD2 identical over 9 bases. Germline V gene data show CDR1 as SGHTA and CDR2 as FQGNSA. The ends lost 5 bases at V and 0 bases at J; junction bases unmatched: 15. There are 19 residues in the CDR3. For the CDR3, the DNA is TGTGCCAGCAGCCTTTACCGCGGTGCTAGCGGGGTTAGCACAGATACGCAGTATTTT. Translated, it gives CASSLYRGASGVSTDTQYF.

The CDR3 region is CASSNEGLAGGDGTDTQYF. The CDR3 nucleotides are TGTGCCAGCAGCAATGAGGGACTAGCGGGAGGGGACGGGACAGATACGCAGTATTTT. V is TRBV9 and J is TRBJ2-3; TRBD2 aligns across 16 bases. Germline CDR1 reads SGDLS; CDR2 reads YYNGEE. The CDR3 totals 19 residues. Trimming removed 4 bases from V and 3 bases from J; junction bases left unmatched: 11. The full variable domain, completed using reference TRBV9 and TRBJ2-3, is DSGVTQTPKHLITATGQRVTLRCSPRSGDLSVYWYQQSLDQGLQFLIQYYNGEERAKGNILERFSAQQFPDLHSELNLSSLELGDSALYFCASSNEGLAGGDGTDTQYFGPGTRLTVL.

This sequence joins TRBV5-8 and TRBJ2-3; D unclear. Germline CDR1 SGHTS, CDR2 YDEGEE. The CDR3 extends over 20 amino acids. V was trimmed by 7 bases and J by 2 bases, leaving 32 bases between them. Here the CDR3 reads CASPIGWAQQKAPYTDTQYF. The DNA for the CDR3 is TGTGCCAGCCCCATTGGATGGGCCCAGCAGAAGGCCCCATACACAGATACGCAGTATTTT.

In DNA, the CDR3 is TGTGCCAGCAGCTCACAGGGGGGGACTGAAGCTTTCTTT. Its protein product is CASSSQGGTEAFF. J is TRBJ1-1 and V is TRBV7-3, with TRBD1 matching over 8 bases. The CDR3 loop spans 13 amino acids. V was clipped by 4 bases and J by 5 bases; unmatched bases: 3. In germline, CDR1 is SGHTA, CDR2 FQGTGA. The whole variable domain, filled in from reference TRBV7-3 and TRBJ1-1, reads GAGVSQTPSNKVTEKGKYVELRCDPISGHTALYWYRQSLGQGPEFLIYFQGTGAADDSGLPNDRFFAVRPEGSVSTLKIQRTERGDSAVYLCASSSQGGTEAFFGQGTRLTVV.

The genes are TRBV7-6 and TRBJ2-5; no reliable D call. The V gene's germline CDR1 is SGHVS and CDR2 FNYEAQ. The CDR3 totals 13 residues. With 2 bases removed from V and 3 bases from J, the gap between germline ends came to 7 bases. In nucleotides, the CDR3 is TGTGCCAGCAGCTTACTTCAGAAAGAGACCCAGTACTTC. Encoded protein: CASSLLQKETQYF. The full variable domain, completed using reference TRBV7-6 and TRBJ2-5, is GAGVSQSPRYKVTKRGQDVALRCDPISGHVSLYWYRQALGQGPEFLTYFNYEAQQDKSGLPNDRFSAERPEGSISTLTIQRTEQRDSAMYRCASSLLQKETQYFGPGTRLLVL.

The chain combines TRBV19 with TRBJ1-2, with 8 bases lining up with TRBD1. V lost 5 bases and J lost 3; bases outside the gene matches: 8. The CDR3 has 15 amino acids. From germline, CDR1 is LNHDA and CDR2 SQIVND (reference sequence). The CDR3 protein is CASSRGQGRDYGYTF. The CDR3 bases are TGTGCCAGTAGTCGCGGACAGGGACGGGACTATGGCTACACCTTC.

The chain recombines TRBV28 with TRBJ2-5, with a tentative D call TRBD1 (5 bases). The CDR3 runs 15 residues. Germline V gene lookup returns CDR1 MDHEN and CDR2 SYDVKM. V was trimmed by 5 bases and J by 4 bases, leaving 17 bases between them. The CDR3 spells CASSPASRVGETQYF. DNA of the CDR3: TGTGCCAGCAGTCCGGCCAGCAGGGTTGGAGAGACCCAGTACTTC. The full variable domain, completed using reference TRBV28 and TRBJ2-5, is DVKVTQSSRYLVKRTGEKVFLECVQDMDHENMFWYRQDPGLGLRLIYFSYDVKMKEKGDIPEGYSVSREKKERFSLILESASTNQTSMYLCASSPASRVGETQYFGPGTRLLVL.

The chain links TRBV7-2 to TRBJ2-7; the D gene is possibly TRBD2 (5 bases). Germline values: CDR1 SGHTA, CDR2 FQGNSA. V gave up 2 bases and J gave up 3 bases, with 17 bases separating them. The CDR3 is 16 residues long. CDR3 DNA: TGTGCCAGCAGCTTAACGGCTCAACTAGGTGACTACGAGCAGTACTTC. Amino acids: CASSLTAQLGDYEQYF.

The V call is TRBV29-1, the J call TRBJ1-1; 8 bases match TRBD1. The CDR3 contains 13 residues. Trimming removed 5 bases from V and 1 base from J; junction bases left unmatched: 3. Per the germline V gene, CDR1 is SQVTM and CDR2 is ANQGSEA. The CDR3 protein is CSVRTGTNTEAFF. The CDR3 bases are TGCAGCGTTCGGACAGGGACGAACACTGAAGCTTTCTTT.

V usage is TRBV6-6 and J usage is TRBJ2-2; D is unresolved. The CDR3 has 15 amino acids. The germline V gene encodes CDR1 MNHNY and CDR2 SVGAGI (reference sequence). The ends were cut back, 2 bases at V and 1 base at J, with 8 bases in the middle. This chain's CDR3 is CASSYRSVNTGELFF. The CDR3 DNA reads as TGTGCCAGCAGTTACCGGTCGGTGAACACCGGGGAGCTGTTTTTT.

V gene TRBV11-3 combines with J gene TRBJ1-5; D is perhaps TRBD1 (5 bases). The CDR3 length is 16 residues. Germline V lookup: CDR1 SGHNT, CDR2 YENEEA. V was shortened by 5 bases and J by 3 bases, with 17 bases between the two germline ends. CDR3 DNA sequence: TGTGCCAGCAGCCCCGGTCGACAGAACCTCAATCAGCCCCAGCATTTT. Translation gives CASSPGRQNLNQPQHF.

This sequence joins TRBV4-3 and TRBJ1-2; D is perhaps TRBD1 (5 bases). The CDR3 runs 13 residues. CDR1 and CDR2 (germline): LGHNA, YSLEER. The germline V and J ends were trimmed by 1 base and 8 bases, with 11 bases remaining between them. CDR3 residues: CASSQGEGAGYTF. The CDR3 coding sequence is TGCGCCAGCAGCCAAGGCGAAGGGGCCGGCTACACCTTC.